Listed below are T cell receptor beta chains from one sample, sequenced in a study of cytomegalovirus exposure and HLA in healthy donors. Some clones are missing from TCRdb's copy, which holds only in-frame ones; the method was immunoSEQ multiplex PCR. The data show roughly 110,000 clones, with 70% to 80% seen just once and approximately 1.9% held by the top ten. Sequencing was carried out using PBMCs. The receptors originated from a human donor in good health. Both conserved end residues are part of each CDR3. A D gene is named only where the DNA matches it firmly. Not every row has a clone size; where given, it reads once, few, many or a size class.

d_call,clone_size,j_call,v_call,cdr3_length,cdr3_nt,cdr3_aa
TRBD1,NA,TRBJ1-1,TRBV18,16,TGTGCCAGCTCAACTCATCCGGGACAGGGCTCGACTGAAGCTTTCTTT,CASSTHPGQGSTEAFF
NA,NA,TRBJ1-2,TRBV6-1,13,TGTGCCAGCAGTGAAGTTGTCCCAGGAGGCTACACCTTC,CASSEVVPGGYTF
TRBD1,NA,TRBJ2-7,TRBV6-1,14,TGTGCCAGCAGGATGGGACAGGACTCCTACGAGCAGTACTTC,CASRMGQDSYEQYF
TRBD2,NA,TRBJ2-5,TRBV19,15,TGTGCCAGTAGCCGTACTAGCGGGATATTGGAGACCCAGTACTTC,CASSRTSGILETQYF
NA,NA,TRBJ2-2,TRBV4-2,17,TGTGCCAGCAGCCAAGTCGGACTAGCAGGGGGTACAGGGGAGCTGTTTTTT,CASSQVGLAGGTGELFF
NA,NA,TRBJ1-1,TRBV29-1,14,TGCAGCGTCCCATGGCGGGGGTCGAACACTGAAGCTTTCTTT,CSVPWRGSNTEAFF
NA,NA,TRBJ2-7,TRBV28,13,TGTGCCAGCAGTTCACATAGCGGCTACGAGCAGTACTTC,CASSSHSGYEQYF
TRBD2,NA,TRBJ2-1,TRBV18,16,TGTGCCAGCTCACGACGGACTAGCGGTCTCTACAATGAGCAGTTCTTC,CASSRRTSGLYNEQFF
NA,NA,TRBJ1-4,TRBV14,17,TGTGCCAGCAGCCAAGGTAACAGGAGACCAACTAATGAAAAACTGTTTTTT,CASSQGNRRPTNEKLFF
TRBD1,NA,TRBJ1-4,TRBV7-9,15,TGTGCCAGCAGCCCGAGGGGGCGGTTGGGTGAAAAACTGTTTTTT,CASSPRGRLGEKLFF
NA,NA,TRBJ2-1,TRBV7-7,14,TGTGCCAGCAGCTCAGGGGCGCTCGGCAATGAGCAGTTCTTC,CASSSGALGNEQFF
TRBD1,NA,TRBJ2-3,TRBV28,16,TGTGCCAGCAGTTTAATCGGACAGGGGTACACAGATACGCAGTATTTT,CASSLIGQGYTDTQYF
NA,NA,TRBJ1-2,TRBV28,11,TGTGGAAGTAGGGGTGGCTATGGCTACACCTTC,CGSRGGYGYTF
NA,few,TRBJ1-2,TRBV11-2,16,TGTGCCAGCAGCTTAGATGGGGGCTTCAGAGGCTATGGCTACACCTTC,CASSLDGGFRGYGYTF
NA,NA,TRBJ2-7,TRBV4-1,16,TGCGCCAGCAGCCTGGTGGGGGGGGCAGGGGTTAGCGAGCAGTACTTC,CASSLVGGAGVSEQYF
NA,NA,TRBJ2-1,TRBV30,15,TGTGCCTGGACCCGCGGGGCCGGGTCCTACAATGAGCAGTTCTTC,CAWTRGAGSYNEQFF